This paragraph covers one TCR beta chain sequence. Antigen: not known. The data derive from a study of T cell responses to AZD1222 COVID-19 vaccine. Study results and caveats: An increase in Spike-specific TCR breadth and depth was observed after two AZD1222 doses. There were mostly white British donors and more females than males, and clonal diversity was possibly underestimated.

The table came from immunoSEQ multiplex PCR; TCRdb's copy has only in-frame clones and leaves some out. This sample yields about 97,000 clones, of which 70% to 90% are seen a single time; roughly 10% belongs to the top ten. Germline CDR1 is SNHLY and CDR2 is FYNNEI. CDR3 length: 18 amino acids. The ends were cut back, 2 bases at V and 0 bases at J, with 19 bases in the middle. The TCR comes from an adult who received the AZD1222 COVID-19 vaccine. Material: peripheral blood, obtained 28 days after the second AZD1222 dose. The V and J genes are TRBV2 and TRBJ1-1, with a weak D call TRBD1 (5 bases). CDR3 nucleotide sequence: TGTGCCAGCAGTGAAATGGAAACCCGGGACTCCATGAACACTGAAGCTTTCTTT. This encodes CASSEMETRDSMNTEAFF. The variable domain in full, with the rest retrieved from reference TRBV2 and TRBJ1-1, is EPEVTQTPSHQVTQMGQEVILRCVPISNHLYFYWYRQILGQKVEFLVSFYNNEISEKSEIFDDQFSVERPDGSNFTLKIRSTKLEDSAMYFCASSEMETRDSMNTEAFFGQGTRLTVV.